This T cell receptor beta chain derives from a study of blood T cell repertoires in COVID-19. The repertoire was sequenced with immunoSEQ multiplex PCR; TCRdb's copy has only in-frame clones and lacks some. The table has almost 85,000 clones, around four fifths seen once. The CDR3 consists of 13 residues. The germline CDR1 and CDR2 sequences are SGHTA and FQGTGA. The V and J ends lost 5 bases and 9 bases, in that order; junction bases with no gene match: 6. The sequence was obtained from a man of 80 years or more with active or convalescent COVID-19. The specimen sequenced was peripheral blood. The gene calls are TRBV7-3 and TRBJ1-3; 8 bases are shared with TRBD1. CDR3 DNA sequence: TGTGCCAGCAGCCTCGGGACAGGCGGCACCATATATTTT. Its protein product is CASSLGTGGTIYF.